This T cell receptor beta chain was sequenced for a study of shared clonotypes between healthy human individuals. Only Caucasian adults living in Nashville, Tennessee made up the donor group. Whole-study results and caveats: Naive subsets usually exceeded memory subsets in estimated richness.

Comments on this clone: The antigen is unknown.

Per germline, CDR1 MDHEN and CDR2 SYDVKM. The CDR3 is 14 residues long. V was clipped by 10 bases and J by 4 bases, with 17 bases between them. The assay was immunoSEQ multiplex PCR, and TCRdb's table has in-frame clones only and misses some. The table records hundreds of thousands of clones, more than 70% of them present only once. This clonotype was sampled from a woman in her twenties or thirties in good health. Input material: memory CD4+ T cells sorted from blood. Subset here: CD45RA-negative fraction. V is TRBV28 and J is TRBJ2-1, with TRBD1 as a possible D gene (5 bases). The CDR3 DNA reads as TGTGCCACCCGGAGAGACAGCGAGTACAATGAGCAGTTCTTC. This encodes CATRRDSEYNEQFF.